This TCR beta chain was recorded in a study of CD8 T cells in Susac syndrome. Trimming removed 8 bases at V and 1 base at J, with 11 bases between. This CDR3 region has 13 residues. Germline V gene sequence: CDR1 SNHLY, CDR2 FYNNEI. Reverse transcription of about 0.5 to 1 ug RNA was carried out with random hexamers. TCR beta CDR3 was amplified by immunoSEQ covering 54 Vbeta and 13 Jbeta. TCRdb reprocessed the immunoSEQ multiplex PCR reads via MiXCR and lists one record per CDR3 protein. The repertoire holds 140,000 to 150,000 distinct CDR3 sequences, with 90% to 95% as singletons. The rearrangement joins TRBV2 to TRBJ2-5; no clear D. What was sequenced was CD4+ T cells from PBMCs. This sequence originates from a human donor with multiple sclerosis. CDR3 DNA sequence: TGTGCCAGCCAAGCCCAGTTCCAAGAGACCCAGTACTTC. It specifies CASQAQFQETQYF. Full variable domain (missing parts from reference TRBV2 and TRBJ2-5): EPEVTQTPSHQVTQMGQEVILRCVPISNHLYFYWYRQILGQKVEFLVSFYNNEISEKSEIFDDQFSVERPDGSNFTLKIRSTKLEDSAMYFCASQAQFQETQYFGPGTRLLVL.